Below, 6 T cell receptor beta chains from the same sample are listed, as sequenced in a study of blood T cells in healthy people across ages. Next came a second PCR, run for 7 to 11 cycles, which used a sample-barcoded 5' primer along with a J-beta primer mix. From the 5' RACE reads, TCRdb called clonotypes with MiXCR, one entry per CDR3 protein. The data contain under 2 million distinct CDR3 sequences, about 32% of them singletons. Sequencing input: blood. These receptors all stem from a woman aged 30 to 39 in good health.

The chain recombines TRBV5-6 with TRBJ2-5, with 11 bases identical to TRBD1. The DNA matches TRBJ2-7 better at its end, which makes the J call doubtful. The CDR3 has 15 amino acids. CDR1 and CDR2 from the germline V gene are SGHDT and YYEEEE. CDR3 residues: CASSRRTGGVNEQYF. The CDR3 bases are TGTGCCAGCAGCCGCCGGACAGGGGGCGTGAACGAGCAGTACTTC.

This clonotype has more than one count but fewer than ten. Written as DNA, the CDR3 is TGTGCCAGCAGTTTATCGATGGGCGATGACGTTAACTATGGCTACACCTTC. It encodes CASSLSMGDDVNYGYTF. The V gene is TRBV27, the J gene TRBJ1-2; unclear D gene. Germline V gene data show CDR1 as MNHEY and CDR2 as SMNVEV (reference sequence). V gave up 0 bases and J gave up 1 base, with 15 bases separating them. The CDR3 loop spans 17 amino acids.

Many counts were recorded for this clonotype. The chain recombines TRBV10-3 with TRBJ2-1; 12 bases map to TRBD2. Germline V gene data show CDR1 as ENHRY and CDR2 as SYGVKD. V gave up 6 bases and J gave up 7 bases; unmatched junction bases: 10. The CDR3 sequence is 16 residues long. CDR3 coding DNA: TGTGCCATCAGCGGGCTAGCGGGAGGGAGCGGTAATGAGCAGTTCTTC. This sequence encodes CAISGLAGGSGNEQFF.

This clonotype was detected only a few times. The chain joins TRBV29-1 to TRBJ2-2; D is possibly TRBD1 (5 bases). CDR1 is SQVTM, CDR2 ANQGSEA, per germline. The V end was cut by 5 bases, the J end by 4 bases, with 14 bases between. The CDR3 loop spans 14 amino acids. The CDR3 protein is CSVSDSAFTGELFF. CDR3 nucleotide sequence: TGCAGCGTTTCTGACAGTGCCTTCACCGGGGAGCTGTTTTTT.

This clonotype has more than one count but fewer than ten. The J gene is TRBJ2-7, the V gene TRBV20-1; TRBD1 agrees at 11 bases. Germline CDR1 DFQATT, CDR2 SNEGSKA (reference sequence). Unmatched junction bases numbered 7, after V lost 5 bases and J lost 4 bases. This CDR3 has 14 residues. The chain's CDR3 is CSAGPGTGGYEQYF. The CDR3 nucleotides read TGCAGTGCTGGCCCCGGGACAGGGGGGTACGAGCAGTACTTC.

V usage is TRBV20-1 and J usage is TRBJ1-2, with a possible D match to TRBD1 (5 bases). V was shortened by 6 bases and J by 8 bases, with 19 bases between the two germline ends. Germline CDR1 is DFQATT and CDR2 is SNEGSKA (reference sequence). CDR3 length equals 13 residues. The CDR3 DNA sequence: TGCAGTGCGGAGACGATCAGGGCCAGCGGCTACACCTTC. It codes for CSAETIRASGYTF.